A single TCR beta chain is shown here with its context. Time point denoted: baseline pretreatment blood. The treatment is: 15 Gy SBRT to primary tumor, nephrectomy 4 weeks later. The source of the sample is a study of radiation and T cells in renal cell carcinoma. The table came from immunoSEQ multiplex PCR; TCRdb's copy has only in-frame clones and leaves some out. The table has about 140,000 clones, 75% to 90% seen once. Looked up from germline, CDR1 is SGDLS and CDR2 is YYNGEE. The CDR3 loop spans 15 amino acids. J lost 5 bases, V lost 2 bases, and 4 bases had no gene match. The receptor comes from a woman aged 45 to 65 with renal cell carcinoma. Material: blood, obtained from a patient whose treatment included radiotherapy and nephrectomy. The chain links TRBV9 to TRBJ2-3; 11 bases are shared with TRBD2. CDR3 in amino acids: CASSVPGTSGDTQYF. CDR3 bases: TGTGCCAGCAGCGTTCCTGGGACTAGCGGAGATACGCAGTATTTT.